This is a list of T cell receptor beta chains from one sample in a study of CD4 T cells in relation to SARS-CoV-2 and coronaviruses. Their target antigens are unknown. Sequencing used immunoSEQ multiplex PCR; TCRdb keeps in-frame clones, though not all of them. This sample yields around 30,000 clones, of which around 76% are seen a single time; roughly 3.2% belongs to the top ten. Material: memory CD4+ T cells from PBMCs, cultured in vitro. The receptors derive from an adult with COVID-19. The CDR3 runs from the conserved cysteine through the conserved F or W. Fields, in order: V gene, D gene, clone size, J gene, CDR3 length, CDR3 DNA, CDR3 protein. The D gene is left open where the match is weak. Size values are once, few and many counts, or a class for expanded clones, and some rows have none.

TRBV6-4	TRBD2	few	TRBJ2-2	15	TGTGCCAGCAGTGGGACTAGCGGGAGCACCGGGGAGCTGTTTTTT	CASSGTSGSTGELFF
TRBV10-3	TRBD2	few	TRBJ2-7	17	TGTGCCATCAGTCGACCCGGTGGTAGCGGGATTTCATACGAGCAGTACTTC	CAISRPGGSGISYEQYF
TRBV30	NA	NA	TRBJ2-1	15	TGTGCCTGGAGGCGGGGTTGGGGCTCCTACAATGAGCAGTTCTTC	CAWRRGWGSYNEQFF
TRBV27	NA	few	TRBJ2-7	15	TGTGCCAGCAGTTTATCAAACCAGGGGATCTACGAGCAGTACTTC	CASSLSNQGIYEQYF
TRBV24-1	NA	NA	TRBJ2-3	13	TGTGCCACCAGTCGACAGAGCACAGATACGCAGTATTTT	CATSRQSTDTQYF
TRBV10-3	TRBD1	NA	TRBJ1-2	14	TGTGCCATCAGTGGACAGGGAGGGGACTATGGCTACACCTTC	CAISGQGGDYGYTF
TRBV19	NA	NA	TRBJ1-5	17	TGTGCCAGTAGTCCAGGATTGGGGGGGCCTTTCAATCAGCCCCAGCATTTT	CASSPGLGGPFNQPQHF
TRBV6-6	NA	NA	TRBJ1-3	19	TGTGCCAGCAGTCACCGTTACCTCCGGGGAAGCCCCTCTGGAAACACCATATATTTT	CASSHRYLRGSPSGNTIYF
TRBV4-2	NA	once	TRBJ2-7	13	TGTGCCAGCAGCCAAGAGGGGTACTACGAGCAGTACTTC	CASSQEGYYEQYF
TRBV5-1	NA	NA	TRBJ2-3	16	TGCGCCAGCAGCTCCCTCCTAGGCGGGACCACAGATACGCAGTATTTT	CASSSLLGGTTDTQYF